Shown below are 9 T cell receptor beta chains from a single sample sequenced in a study of CXCR3-negative and CXCR3-positive naive CD8 T cells. Libraries were UMI-labeled 5' RACE TRB cDNA. TCRdb reprocessed the 5' RACE reads and keeps a single row for each CDR3 protein, giving no DNA. The repertoire table contains about 130,000 distinct CDR3 sequences. The sample consisted of naive CXCR3- CD8+ T cells from blood. Stated subset: CD45RO-CCR7+CD27+CD95- naive CD8+ T cells lacking CXCR3 (TNR3-). The receptors derive from a human donor in good health. Some clones in this sample may be carry-over from other donors' samples.

The rearrangement uses TRBV27 and TRBJ2-7; the D call of TRBD1 rests on TCRdb alone, since no DNA is present to check it. The CDR3 contains 17 residues. The germline V gene has CDR1 MNHEY and CDR2 SMNVEV (reference sequence). CDR3 loop: CASSLRPRDPTTWEQYF.

The rearrangement joins TRBV5-1 to TRBJ1-3. The CDR3 spans 15 residues. Germline V gene lookup returns CDR1 SGHRS and CDR2 YFSETQ. This CDR3 reads CASSMDRSSGNTIYF.

V and J are TRBV4-3 and TRBJ1-1. CDR3 length equals 13 residues. Germline assignment: CDR1 LGHNA and CDR2 YSLEER. The CDR3 spells CASSQGWNTEAFF.

The chain couples TRBV12-3 or TRBV12-4 to TRBJ1-2; TCRdb names TRBD1, which stays unverified in the absence of DNA. CDR3 length: 13 amino acids. CDR3 amino acids: CASTPDRVDGYTF.

The V call is TRBV29-1, the J call TRBJ2-7. The CDR3 runs to 13 residues. Germline V gene lookup returns CDR1 SQVTM and CDR2 ANQGSEA. The CDR3 spells CSVEDPSTAEQYF.

The chain joins TRBV28 to TRBJ2-5; TCRdb lists TRBD1, though no DNA is available to test this call. Germline assignment: CDR1 MDHEN and CDR2 SYDVKM. CDR3 length equals 14 residues. The CDR3 sequence: CASSPGISGETQYF.

This chain links TRBV20-1 with TRBJ1-1; TCRdb proposes TRBD1, but this gene call is untestable without DNA. Germline CDR1 DFQATT, CDR2 SNEGSKA (reference sequence). This CDR3 contains 17 residues. The CDR3 loop is CSAKTGTGYFRNTEAFF.

This chain joins TRBV28 and TRBJ1-4; as DNA is missing, the TRBD1 call by TCRdb cannot be tested. From germline, CDR1 is MDHEN and CDR2 SYDVKM. The CDR3 contains 15 residues. CDR3 in amino acids: CASSLPAGLDEKLFF.

V usage is TRBV21-1 and J usage is TRBJ2-5; TCRdb's assignment of TRBD2 cannot be checked, as there is no DNA. TRBV21-1 is listed as a pseudogene. This CDR3 has 17 amino acids. CDR3 protein: CASSKGGTPLHQETQYF.